This T cell receptor (beta chain) was recovered during a study of chemoradiotherapy in HPV16-positive cancers. Assay used: immunoSEQ multiplex PCR; TCRdb lists only in-frame clones, some missing. In the table there are tens of thousands of clones, roughly nine tenths of which are singletons. The CDR3 spans 15 residues. The V gene's germline CDR1 is SGHNT and CDR2 YYREEE (reference sequence). The V and J ends lost 5 bases and 2 bases, in that order; junction bases with no gene match: 4. The sequence derives from a human donor with HPV-associated anogenital cancer. The chain has TRBV5-4 and TRBJ2-7; 13 bases are a match to TRBD2. The sequencing used blood, collected from a patient who underwent chemoradiotherapy. The CDR3: CASRTGLAGTYEQYF. In nucleotides, the CDR3 is TGTGCCAGCAGGACGGGACTAGCGGGAACCTACGAGCAGTACTTC.